This is a list of T cell receptor beta chains from one sample in a study of blood T cell repertoires in COVID-19. Generated by immunoSEQ multiplex PCR, the TCRdb table keeps only in-frame clones and is missing some. This table has around 150,000 clones, approximately 80% appearing once. Input material: PBMCs or T cells enriched from blood (not recorded which). These receptors all come from a man aged 65-85 years who had been exposed to COVID-19. The CDR3 runs from the conserved cysteine through the conserved F or W. Each record gives: J gene, clone size, D gene, V gene, CDR3 protein, CDR3 DNA. The D gene is left open where the match is weak. Clone size is given for some rows only: seen once, a few or many times, or a class if the clone is expanded.

J: TRBJ1-2; size: few; D: .; V: TRBV4-3; CDR3: CASSQDFASGDGYTF; DNA: TGCGCCAGCAGCCAAGATTTCGCCTCGGGGGATGGCTACACCTTC
J: TRBJ1-1; size: .; D: TRBD1; V: TRBV4-3; CDR3: CASSQWAQGAGNTEAFF; DNA: TGCGCCAGCAGCCAATGGGCACAGGGGGCAGGGAACACTGAAGCTTTCTTT
J: TRBJ1-2; size: once; D: TRBD1; V: TRBV6-6; CDR3: CASSQRDRANYGYTF; DNA: TGTGCCAGCAGTCAAAGGGACAGAGCTAACTATGGCTACACCTTC
J: TRBJ2-5; size: .; D: .; V: TRBV9; CDR3: CASSVGTRTVIETQYF; DNA: TGTGCCAGCAGCGTAGGGACAAGGACGGTGATAGAGACCCAGTACTTC
J: TRBJ1-3; size: once; D: .; V: TRBV5-1; CDR3: CASSLDSSGNTIYF; DNA: TGCGCCAGCAGCTTGGACAGCTCTGGAAACACCATATATTTT
J: TRBJ2-3; size: once; D: .; V: TRBV4-1; CDR3: CASSQEDRDTQYF; DNA: TGCGCCAGCAGCCAGGAGGACCGAGATACGCAGTATTTT
J: TRBJ2-3; size: .; D: TRBD1; V: TRBV19; CDR3: CASSVDRITDTQYF; DNA: TGTGCCAGTAGCGTGGACAGGATCACAGATACGCAGTATTTT
J: TRBJ2-3; size: .; D: .; V: TRBV7-6; CDR3: CASSPGSGLTDTQYF; DNA: TGTGCCAGCAGCCCCGGAAGCGGTCTGACAGATACGCAGTATTTT
J: TRBJ1-2; size: .; D: TRBD1; V: TRBV7-9; CDR3: CASSSGTGNYGYTF; DNA: TGTGCCAGCAGCTCTGGGACAGGGAACTATGGCTACACCTTC
J: TRBJ1-2; size: .; D: TRBD1; V: TRBV19; CDR3: CAIRIDPGQGFDAGYTF; DNA: TGTGCCATCCGAATTGATCCGGGACAGGGGTTTGATGCTGGCTACACCTTC
J: TRBJ2-3; size: .; D: TRBD2; V: TRBV11-2; CDR3: CASSFGAGGVGTDTQYF; DNA: TGTGCCAGCAGCTTTGGGGCGGGAGGGGTCGGCACAGATACGCAGTATTTT
J: TRBJ2-6; size: .; D: TRBD2; V: TRBV18; CDR3: CASSPGLAGTSWGANVLTF; DNA: TGTGCCAGCTCACCCGGACTAGCGGGAACCTCGTGGGGGGCCAACGTCCTGACTTTC
J: TRBJ2-4; size: .; D: TRBD1; V: TRBV6-5; CDR3: CATHGQVNIQYF; DNA: TGTGCCACTCACGGACAGGTGAACATTCAGTACTTC
J: TRBJ2-7; size: .; D: .; V: TRBV2; CDR3: CASSEEALPYEQYF; DNA: TGTGCCAGCAGTGAAGAAGCCCTCCCCTACGAGCAGTACTTC
J: TRBJ2-4; size: .; D: TRBD1; V: TRBV19; CDR3: CASSLGDRGKNIQYF; DNA: TGTGCCAGTAGTCTAGGGGACAGGGGGAAAAACATTCAGTACTTC
J: TRBJ1-6; size: .; D: .; V: TRBV6-5; CDR3: CASRSVTAYNSPLHF; DNA: TGTGCCAGCAGATCCGTTACAGCTTATAATTCACCCCTCCACTTT
J: TRBJ2-7; size: .; D: TRBD1; V: TRBV28; CDR3: CASSQQGSYEQYF; DNA: TGTGCCAGCAGTCAACAGGGGAGCTACGAGCAGTACTTC
J: TRBJ2-5; size: .; D: .; V: TRBV18; CDR3: CASSLDSQETQYF; DNA: TGTGCCAGCTCCTTGGACTCTCAAGAGACCCAGTACTTC
J: TRBJ1-1; size: .; D: .; V: TRBV4-1; CDR3: CASSQPMGGEPGEAFF; DNA: TGCGCCAGCAGCCAACCCATGGGGGGAGAGCCTGGGGAAGCTTTCTTT
J: TRBJ1-2; size: .; D: .; V: TRBV28; CDR3: CATSSYGYTF; DNA: TGTGCCACCTCTAGCTATGGCTACACCTTC
J: TRBJ1-2; size: .; D: .; V: TRBV24-1; CDR3: CATSDPRFEYGYTF; DNA: TGTGCCACCAGTGATCCTAGGTTCGAGTATGGCTACACCTTC
J: TRBJ2-5; size: .; D: .; V: TRBV5-4; CDR3: CASTSPQGGGETQYF; DNA: TGTGCCAGTACCTCACCCCAGGGAGGAGGGGAGACCCAGTACTTC
J: TRBJ2-4; size: .; D: .; V: TRBV19; CDR3: CASSSLAKNIQYF; DNA: TGTGCCAGTAGTTCTTTAGCCAAAAACATTCAGTACTTC
J: TRBJ2-7; size: few; D: .; V: TRBV5-1; CDR3: CASSLDGSGHEQYF; DNA: TGCGCCAGCAGCTTGGACGGGAGCGGTCACGAGCAGTACTTC
J: TRBJ1-5; size: few; D: .; V: TRBV30; CDR3: CAWRPRHREGCNQPQHF; DNA: TGTGCCTGGAGGCCTCGACACCGAGAAGGTTGCAATCAGCCCCAGCATTTT
J: TRBJ2-7; size: .; D: .; V: TRBV27; CDR3: CASSPGLYEQYF; DNA: TGTGCCAGCAGTCCCGGACTTTACGAGCAGTACTTC
J: TRBJ1-1; size: .; D: .; V: TRBV28; CDR3: CASSSQVSEAFF; DNA: TGTGCCAGCAGTTCTCAGGTTTCTGAAGCTTTCTTT
J: TRBJ2-7; size: .; D: TRBD1; V: TRBV18; CDR3: CASSPSTGNYEQYF; DNA: TGTGCCAGCTCACCATCGACAGGGAATTACGAGCAGTACTTC
J: TRBJ2-3; size: .; D: .; V: TRBV19; CDR3: CASRLSGDTQYF; DNA: TGTGCCAGTAGGTTATCGGGGGATACGCAGTATTTT
J: TRBJ2-3; size: .; D: .; V: TRBV7-2; CDR3: CASSSFGNPQYF; DNA: TGTGCCAGCAGCTCATTCGGGAATCCGCAGTATTTT
J: TRBJ2-3; size: .; D: TRBD1; V: TRBV6-6; CDR3: CASSLNRGFVTDTQYF; DNA: TGTGCCAGCAGTTTAAACAGGGGGTTCGTCACAGATACGCAGTATTTT
J: TRBJ2-2; size: .; D: TRBD1; V: TRBV11-2; CDR3: CASSSGTGVTGELFF; DNA: TGTGCCAGCAGCTCAGGGACAGGGGTCACCGGGGAGCTGTTTTTT
J: TRBJ1-2; size: .; D: .; V: TRBV6-5; CDR3: CASSSRQATNYGYTF; DNA: TGTGCCAGCAGCTCTCGACAGGCGACTAACTATGGCTACACCTTC
J: TRBJ1-1; size: .; D: .; V: TRBV18; CDR3: CAGRVQVGTNTEAFF; DNA: TGTGCCGGCAGAGTACAGGTTGGAACGAACACTGAAGCTTTCTTT
J: TRBJ2-1; size: .; D: .; V: TRBV18; CDR3: CASSPSAGASYNEQFF; DNA: TGTGCCAGCTCACCATCTGCAGGGGCCTCGTACAATGAGCAGTTCTTC
J: TRBJ2-3; size: .; D: .; V: TRBV10-1; CDR3: CASGEPGGTYQYF; DNA: TGCGCCAGCGGCGAACCCGGCGGGACTTACCAGTATTTT
J: TRBJ2-5; size: .; D: TRBD2; V: TRBV27; CDR3: CASSSTGLGGGATQYF; DNA: TGTGCCAGCAGTTCGACAGGGCTCGGCGGGGGGGCGACCCAGTACTTC
J: TRBJ2-7; size: .; D: .; V: TRBV5-1; CDR3: CASSLSAGPGYF; DNA: TGCGCCAGCAGCCTCTCTGCAGGCCCTGGATACTTC
J: TRBJ2-7; size: once; D: TRBD2; V: TRBV2; CDR3: CASSEGEGRPGGYEQYF; DNA: TGTGCCAGCAGTGAAGGGGAGGGACGACCGGGGGGTTACGAGCAGTACTTC
J: TRBJ2-1; size: few; D: .; V: TRBV11-3; CDR3: CASSITGYEQFF; DNA: TGTGCCAGCAGCATAACGGGATATGAGCAGTTCTTC
J: TRBJ2-3; size: .; D: TRBD2; V: TRBV3-1/TRBV3-2; CDR3: CASSSSGGGTDTQYF; DNA: TGTGCCAGCAGCTCTAGCGGGGGGGGGACAGATACGCAGTATTTT
J: TRBJ2-5; size: .; D: .; V: TRBV10-3; CDR3: CAISESIQPGQETQYF; DNA: TGTGCCATCAGTGAGTCGATCCAACCGGGACAAGAGACCCAGTACTTC